The next 24 T cell receptor beta chains were all read from a single sample in a study of shared clonotypes between healthy human individuals. Sequencing was performed with immunoSEQ multiplex PCR; in TCRdb, only in-frame clones are kept and a portion is missing. The data hold over 1.5 million clones, with 95% to 99% observed a single time. The sequenced sample consisted of naive CD4+ T cells sorted from blood. The subset: CD45RA+ positively selected. The receptors originated from a man aged 25-45 years in good health.

The rearrangement uses TRBV11-2 and TRBJ1-5; D gene unclear. Germline CDR1 is SGHAT and CDR2 is FQNNGV. V dropped 0 bases and J dropped 5 bases, with 5 bases sitting between them. This CDR3 spans 13 amino acids. The CDR3, as DNA: TGTGCCAGCAGCTTAGATCACCATCAGCCCCAGCATTTT. It specifies CASSLDHHQPQHF.

The V and J genes are TRBV7-6 and TRBJ2-7; 8 nucleotides match TRBD2. V was clipped by 2 bases and J by 0 bases; unmatched bases: 3. CDR1 and CDR2 (germline): SGHVS, FNYEAQ. This CDR3 is 15 amino acids long. The CDR3 protein is CASSLSSGSSYEQYF. CDR3 nucleotides: TGTGCCAGCAGCTTATCCAGCGGGAGCTCCTACGAGCAGTACTTC. Complete variable domain (other parts from reference TRBV7-6 and TRBJ2-7): GAGVSQSPRYKVTKRGQDVALRCDPISGHVSLYWYRQALGQGPEFLTYFNYEAQQDKSGLPNDRFSAERPEGSISTLTIQRTEQRDSAMYRCASSLSSGSSYEQYFGPGTRLTVT.

This clone was counted a single time. The chain links TRBV27 to TRBJ2-5; D may be TRBD1 (6 bases). This CDR3 has 13 amino acids. V dropped 5 bases and J dropped 7 bases, with 14 bases sitting between them. Germline CDR1 is MNHEY and CDR2 is SMNVEV (reference sequence). The CDR3 nucleotides are TGTGCCAGCAGTGTACAGGGAGCGTTGACCCAGTACTTC. Protein: CASSVQGALTQYF.

V is TRBV28 and J is TRBJ2-3; 14 nucleotides line up with TRBD2. Germline CDR1 reads MDHEN; CDR2 reads SYDVKM. This CDR3 has 17 residues. Trimming at V came to 6 bases and at J to 2 bases, leaving 7 bases not matched to a gene. Here the CDR3 reads CASSFWTSGRSTDTQYF. CDR3 bases: TGTGCCAGCAGCTTCTGGACTAGCGGGAGGTCCACAGATACGCAGTATTTT.

As concerns this clone: One end of the junction varies from germline; a read error may be responsible. This chain links TRBV18 with TRBJ2-5, with 12 bases matching TRBD2. The CDR3 sequence is 18 residues long. Germline lookup yields CDR1 KGHSH and CDR2 LQKENI. The CDR3 DNA reads as TGTACCAGCTCACCAACCCTAGCGGGAGGGCCGGACCAAGAGACCCAGTACTTC. Protein sequence: CTSSPTLAGGPDQETQYF.

The chain combines TRBV27 with TRBJ2-7, with unresolved D. CDR1 is MNHEY and CDR2 is SMNVEV in the germline V gene (reference sequence). Trimming shortened V by 7 bases and J by 4 bases, and 14 bases separated the two germline ends. The CDR3 sequence is 13 residues long. For the CDR3, the DNA is TGTGCCAGCATTGGACCCGCTAGGTACGAGCAGTACTTC. Protein sequence: CASIGPARYEQYF.

V is TRBV7-2 and J is TRBJ2-5, with D hard to call. V was trimmed by 2 bases and J by 8 bases, leaving 15 bases between them. The CDR3 spans 14 residues. CDR1 and CDR2 (germline): SGHTA, FQGNSA. The chain's CDR3 is CASSLKTPGGTQYF. Here the CDR3 DNA reads TGTGCCAGCAGCTTAAAGACCCCCGGTGGTACCCAGTACTTC. The full variable domain, in which reference TRBV7-2 and TRBJ2-5 provide the parts outside the CDR3, is GAGVSQSPSNKVTEKGKDVELRCDPISGHTALYWYRQSLGQGLEFLIYFQGNSAPDKSGLPSDRFSAERTGGSVSTLTIQRTQQEDSAVYLCASSLKTPGGTQYFGPGTRLLVL.

The table lists this clone with a count of one. CDR3 bases: TGTGCCAGCAGCTTAGCGAGCGGGAGGGCCAGTGAGCAGTTCTTC. Amino acid sequence: CASSLASGRASEQFF. J is TRBJ2-1 and V is TRBV7-2; 10 bases line up with TRBD2. Germline values: CDR1 SGHTA, CDR2 FQGNSA. The trim removed 0 bases at V and 9 bases at J, leaving 5 bases unmatched. CDR3 length: 15 residues.

The chain has TRBV7-9 and TRBJ2-7; TRBD2 agrees at 8 bases. Germline V gene sequence: CDR1 SEHNR, CDR2 FQNEAQ (reference sequence). Trimming cost V 5 bases and J 5 bases; bases outside gene matches: 11. This CDR3 comprises 15 residues. The CDR3 loop is CASSQSGTRRHEQYF. The CDR3 DNA is TGTGCCAGCAGCCAATCCGGGACTAGGAGGCACGAGCAGTACTTC.

This rearrangement joins TRBV6-6 to TRBJ1-1; unclear D gene. Trimming pared 2 bases from V and 4 bases from J, leaving 11 bases between. This CDR3 has 14 amino acids. Looked up from germline, CDR1 is MNHNY and CDR2 is SVGAGI (reference sequence). CDR3 coding DNA: TGTGCCAGCAGTTACAAGGGTTGGGGCACTGAAGCTTTCTTT. This sequence encodes CASSYKGWGTEAFF.

The chain links TRBV6-5 to TRBJ2-7; 9 bases match TRBD2. The CDR3 is 15 residues long. After removal of 8 bases from V and 0 bases from J, the junction contained 8 bases not matched to a gene. Per the germline V gene, CDR1 is MNHEY and CDR2 is SVGAGI. CDR3 loop: CASYRSGRSSYEQYF. The CDR3 coding sequence is TGTGCCAGCTATCGCAGCGGGAGGAGCTCCTACGAGCAGTACTTC.

The chain combines TRBV19 with TRBJ2-5; perhaps TRBD2 as D (7 bases). This CDR3 comprises 15 residues. Germline V gives CDR1 LNHDA, CDR2 SQIVND (reference sequence). V was trimmed by 2 bases and J by 1 base, leaving 11 bases between them. CDR3 nucleotides: TGTGCCAGTAGTATATTTCGGGGGGCCCAAGAGACCCAGTACTTC. It is translated as CASSIFRGAQETQYF.

A word on this clone: Other DNA sequences in the same sample also yield this CDR3. This rearrangement joins TRBV18 to TRBJ2-3, with D unclear. CDR3 length: 14 residues. CDR1 and CDR2 from the germline V gene are KGHSH and LQKENI. Trimming stripped 3 bases from V and 2 bases from J, with 9 bases between. CDR3 in DNA: TGTGCCAGCTCACCCCCCAGTCACACAGATACGCAGTATTTT. Its translation is CASSPPSHTDTQYF.

V and J are TRBV11-3 and TRBJ1-1; no clear D. The V and J ends lost 0 bases and 1 base respectively, with 6 bases between them. The CDR3 is 14 residues long. In germline, CDR1 is SGHNT, CDR2 YENEEA. CDR3 nucleotide sequence: TGTGCCAGCAGCTTAGACAGTGAGAACACTGAAGCTTTCTTT. The encoded protein is CASSLDSENTEAFF.

In the case of this clone: This sample also contains other DNA sequences that code for the same CDR3. V is TRBV11-2 and J is TRBJ2-3; D gene unclear. Trimming left V 4 bases short and J 6 bases short, with 5 bases between. The CDR3 loop spans 11 amino acids. The germline V gene has CDR1 SGHAT and CDR2 FQNNGV. The DNA for the CDR3 is TGTGCCAGCAGCTATGCTGATACGCAGTATTTT. This sequence encodes CASSYADTQYF.

V gene TRBV5-1 combines with J gene TRBJ2-1, with 8 bases identical to TRBD2. Germline V CDR1 and CDR2: SGHRS, YFSETQ. This CDR3 is built from 17 residues. With V trimmed by 0 bases and J by 0 bases, 5 bases remained unmatched. CDR3 sequence (DNA): TGCGCCAGCAGCTTGGCCAACGGGAGGGACTCCTACAATGAGCAGTTCTTC. It yields the protein CASSLANGRDSYNEQFF.

This clone appeared a single time. This rearrangement joins TRBV19 to TRBJ2-1; D is perhaps TRBD1 (5 bases). V lost 9 bases, J lost 6 bases, and 18 bases lay in between. The CDR3 sequence is 14 residues long. Germline assignment: CDR1 LNHDA and CDR2 SQIVND (reference sequence). CDR3 nucleotide sequence: TGTGCCAGCCTACCGACCGACAGACCCAATGAGCAGTTCTTC. The encoded protein is CASLPTDRPNEQFF.

J is TRBJ2-7 and V is TRBV2, with TRBD2 identical over 8 bases. V shed 5 bases, J shed 2 bases, and the junction held 8 bases outside the gene matches. The germline V gene encodes CDR1 SNHLY and CDR2 FYNNEI. The CDR3 extends over 15 amino acids. CDR3 in DNA: TGTGCCAGCAGTTCCCCTGGGACTAGGACCTACGAGCAGTACTTC. Protein product: CASSSPGTRTYEQYF.

V and J are TRBV5-1 and TRBJ2-5; no reliable D call. This CDR3 has 11 residues. Germline loops: CDR1 SGHRS, CDR2 YFSETQ. Trimming cost V 5 bases and J 4 bases, with 6 bases left between them. DNA for the CDR3: TGCGCCAGCAGGGGTCGAGAGACCCAGTACTTC. Translating it yields CASRGRETQYF.

The chain has TRBV28 and TRBJ1-5; tentatively, D is TRBD1 (6 bases). Trimming shortened V by 3 bases and J by 4 bases, and 10 bases separated the two germline ends. In germline, CDR1 is MDHEN, CDR2 SYDVKM. The CDR3 has 14 residues. As DNA, the CDR3 is TGTGCCAGCAGTTTCGACAGGTCGAATCAGCCCCAGCATTTT. It encodes CASSFDRSNQPQHF.

This clone appeared a single time. The gene calls are TRBV7-9 and TRBJ1-2; 10 positions agree with TRBD1. The CDR3 has 15 residues. The V segment lost 3 bases and the J segment 3 bases; nucleotides outside the gene matches: 4. In germline, CDR1 is SEHNR, CDR2 FQNEAQ (reference sequence). This CDR3 reads CASSFDRGLDYGYTF. CDR3 in DNA: TGTGCCAGCAGCTTCGACAGGGGGCTGGACTATGGCTACACCTTC.

A remark on this clone: The sample holds other DNA sequences that translate to the same CDR3. The chain carries TRBV15 and TRBJ2-1; D is unresolved. The CDR3 spans 15 residues. The V end was cut by 1 base, the J end by 0 bases, with 7 bases between. CDR1 LNHNV and CDR2 YYDKDF come from the germline V gene (reference sequence). Written as DNA, the CDR3 is TGTGCCACCAGCAGAGGTGCGAGCTCCTACAATGAGCAGTTCTTC. Its protein is CATSRGASSYNEQFF.

CDR3 in amino acids: CASSQDRRSSGNTIYF. CDR3 sequence (DNA): TGTGCCAGCAGCCAAGATAGGAGGAGCTCTGGAAACACCATATATTTT. V gene TRBV14 combines with J gene TRBJ1-3; D unresolved. This CDR3 contains 16 residues. V lost 0 bases to trimming and J lost 0 bases, with 9 bases between them. Germline CDR1 is SGHDN and CDR2 is FVKESK. Drawing the rest from reference TRBV14 and TRBJ1-3, the complete variable domain is EAGVTQFPSHSVIEKGQTVTLRCDPISGHDNLYWYRRVMGKEIKFLLHFVKESKQDESGMPNNRFLAERTGGTYSTLKVQPAELEDSGVYFCASSQDRRSSGNTIYFGEGSWLTVV.

A remark on this clone: The sample contains more than one DNA sequence encoding this CDR3. The J gene is TRBJ1-2, the V gene TRBV5-1; D unclear. The V gene lost 0 bases and the J gene lost 8 bases, with 5 bases spanning the gap. Germline V CDR1 and CDR2: SGHRS, YFSETQ. This CDR3 is 11 amino acids long. The CDR3 loop reads CASSLDGGYTF. The CDR3 nucleotides read TGCGCCAGCAGCTTGGATGGCGGCTACACCTTC.